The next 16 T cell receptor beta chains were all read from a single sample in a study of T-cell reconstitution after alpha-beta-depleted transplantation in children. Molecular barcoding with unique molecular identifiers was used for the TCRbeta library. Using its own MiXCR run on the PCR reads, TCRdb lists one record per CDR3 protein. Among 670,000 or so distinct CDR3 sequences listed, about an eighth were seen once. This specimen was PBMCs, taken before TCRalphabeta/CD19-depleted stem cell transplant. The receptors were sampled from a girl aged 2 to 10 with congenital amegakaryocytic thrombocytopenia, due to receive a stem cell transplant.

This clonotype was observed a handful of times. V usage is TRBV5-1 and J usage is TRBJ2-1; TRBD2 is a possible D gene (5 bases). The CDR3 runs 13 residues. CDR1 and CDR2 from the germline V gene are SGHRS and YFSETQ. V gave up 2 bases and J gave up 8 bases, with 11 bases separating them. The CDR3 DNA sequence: TGCGCCAGCAGCTTTTACCCTAGCCATGAGCAGTTCTTC. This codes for CASSFYPSHEQFF.

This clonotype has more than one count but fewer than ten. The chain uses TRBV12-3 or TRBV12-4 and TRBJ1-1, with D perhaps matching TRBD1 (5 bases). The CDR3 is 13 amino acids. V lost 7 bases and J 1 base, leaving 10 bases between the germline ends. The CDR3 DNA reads TGTGCCAGCACCTTGACAGAGAACACTGAAGCTTTCTTT. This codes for CASTLTENTEAFF.

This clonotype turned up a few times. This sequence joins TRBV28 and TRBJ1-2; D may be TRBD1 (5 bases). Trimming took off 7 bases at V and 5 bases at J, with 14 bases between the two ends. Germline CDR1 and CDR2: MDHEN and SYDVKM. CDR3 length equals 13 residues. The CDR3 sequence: CASTEGARYGYTF. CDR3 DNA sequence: TGTGCCAGCACGGAAGGGGCACGGTATGGCTACACCTTC.

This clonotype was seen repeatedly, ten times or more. The CDR3 reads CSADGLAGTSYEQYF. The CDR3 DNA reads TGCAGTGCAGACGGACTAGCGGGGACCTCCTACGAGCAGTACTTC. The V call is TRBV20-1, the J call TRBJ2-7; 12 nucleotides align to TRBD2. The CDR3 spans 15 residues. Germline-derived CDR1 and CDR2 are DFQATT and SNEGSKA (reference sequence). V shed 6 bases, J shed 0 bases, and the junction held 6 bases outside the gene matches.

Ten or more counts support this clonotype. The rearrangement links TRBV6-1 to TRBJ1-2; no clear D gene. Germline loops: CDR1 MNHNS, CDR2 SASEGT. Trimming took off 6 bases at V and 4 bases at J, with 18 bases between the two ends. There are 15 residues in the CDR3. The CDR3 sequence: CASRSGGSTSYGYTF. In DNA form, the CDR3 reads TGTGCCAGCAGGTCCGGAGGGAGCACAAGCTATGGCTACACCTTC.

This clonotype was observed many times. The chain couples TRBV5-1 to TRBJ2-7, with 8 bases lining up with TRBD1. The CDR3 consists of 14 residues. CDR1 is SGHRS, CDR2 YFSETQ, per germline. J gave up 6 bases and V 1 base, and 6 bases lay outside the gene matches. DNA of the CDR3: TGCGCCAGCAGCTTGCGGGACAGGATTGGCGAGCAGTACTTC. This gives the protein CASSLRDRIGEQYF.

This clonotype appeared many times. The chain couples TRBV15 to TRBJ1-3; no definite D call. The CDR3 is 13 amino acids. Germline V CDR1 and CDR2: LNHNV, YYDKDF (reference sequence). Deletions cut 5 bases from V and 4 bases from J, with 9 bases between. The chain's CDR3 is CATSSLGGNTIYF. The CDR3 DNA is TGTGCCACCAGCTCCTTGGGAGGAAACACCATATATTTT. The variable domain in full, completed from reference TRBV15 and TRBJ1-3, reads DAMVIQNPRYQVTQFGKPVTLSCSQTLNHNVMYWYQQKSSQAPKLLFHYYDKDFNNEADTPDNFQSRRPNTSFCFLDIRSPGLGDTAMYLCATSSLGGNTIYFGEGSWLTVV.

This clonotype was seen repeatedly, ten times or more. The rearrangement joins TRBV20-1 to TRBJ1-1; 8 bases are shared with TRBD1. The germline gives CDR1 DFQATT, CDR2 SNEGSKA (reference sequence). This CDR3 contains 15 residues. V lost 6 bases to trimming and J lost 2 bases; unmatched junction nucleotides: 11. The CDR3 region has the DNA TGCAGTGCCCCCCGGTGGACAGGGCTAAACACTGAAGCTTTCTTT. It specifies CSAPRWTGLNTEAFF.

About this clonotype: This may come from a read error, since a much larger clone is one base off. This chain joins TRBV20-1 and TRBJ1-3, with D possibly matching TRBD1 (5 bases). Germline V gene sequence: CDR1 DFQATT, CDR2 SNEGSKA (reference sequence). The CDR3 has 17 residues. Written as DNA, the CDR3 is TGCAGTGCTATTAGGGTCCAGGGAAAGAGCTCTGGAAACTCCATATATTTT. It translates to CSAIRVQGKSSGNSIYF.

The CDR3 spells CASSASGRAEVYNEQFF. Written as DNA, the CDR3 is TGTGCCAGCAGTGCGAGCGGGAGGGCCGAGGTCTACAATGAGCAGTTCTTC. The chain couples TRBV25-1 to TRBJ2-1, with 10 nucleotides matching TRBD2. Germline CDR1 is MGHDK and CDR2 is SYGVNS. The CDR3 is 17 amino acids. Trimming at V came to 4 bases and at J to 3 bases, leaving 9 bases not matched to a gene.

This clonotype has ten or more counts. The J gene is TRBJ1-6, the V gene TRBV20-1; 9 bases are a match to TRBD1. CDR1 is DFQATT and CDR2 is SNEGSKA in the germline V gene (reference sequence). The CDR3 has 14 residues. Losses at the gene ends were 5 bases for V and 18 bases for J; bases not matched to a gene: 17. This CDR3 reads CSAGGTGLHVGSHF. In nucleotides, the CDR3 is TGCAGTGCTGGAGGGACAGGGCTCCACGTCGGGTCCCACTTT.

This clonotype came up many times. In DNA form, the CDR3 reads TGCAGCGTCCTACGGGACCAAGAGACCCAGTACTTC. The encoded protein is CSVLRDQETQYF. The chain employs TRBV29-1 and TRBJ2-5; D gene unclear. This CDR3 spans 12 amino acids. Germline assignment: CDR1 SQVTM and CDR2 ANQGSEA. Trimming left V 6 bases short and J 0 bases short, with 8 bases between.

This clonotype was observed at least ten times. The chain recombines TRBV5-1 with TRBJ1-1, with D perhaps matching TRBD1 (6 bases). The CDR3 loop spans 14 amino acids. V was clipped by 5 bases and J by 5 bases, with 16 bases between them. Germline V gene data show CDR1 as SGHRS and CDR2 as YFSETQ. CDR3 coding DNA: TGCGCCAGCAGTCCCCGGCAGGGGAAAACTGAAGCTTTCTTT. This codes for CASSPRQGKTEAFF. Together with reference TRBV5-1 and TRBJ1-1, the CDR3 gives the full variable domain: KAGVTQTPRYLIKTRGQQVTLSCSPISGHRSVSWYQQTPGQGLQFLFEYFSETQRNKGNFPGRFSGRQFSNSRSEMNVSTLELGDSALYLCASSPRQGKTEAFFGQGTRLTVV.

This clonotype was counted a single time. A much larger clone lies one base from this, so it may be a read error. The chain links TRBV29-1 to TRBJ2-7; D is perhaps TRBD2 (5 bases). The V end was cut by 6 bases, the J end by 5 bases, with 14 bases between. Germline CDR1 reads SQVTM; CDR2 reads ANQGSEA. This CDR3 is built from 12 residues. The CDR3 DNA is TGCAGCGTCAAGGCTAGCTACCACGAGCAGTACTTC. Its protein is CSVKASYHEQYF.

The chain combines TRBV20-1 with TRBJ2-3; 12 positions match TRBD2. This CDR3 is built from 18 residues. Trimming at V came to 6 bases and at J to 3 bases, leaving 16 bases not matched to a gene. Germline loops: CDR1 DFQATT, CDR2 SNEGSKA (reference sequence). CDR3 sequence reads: CSAPATSGSRLMTDTQYF. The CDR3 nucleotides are TGCAGTGCCCCGGCGACTAGCGGGAGTCGTTTGATGACAGATACGCAGTATTTT.

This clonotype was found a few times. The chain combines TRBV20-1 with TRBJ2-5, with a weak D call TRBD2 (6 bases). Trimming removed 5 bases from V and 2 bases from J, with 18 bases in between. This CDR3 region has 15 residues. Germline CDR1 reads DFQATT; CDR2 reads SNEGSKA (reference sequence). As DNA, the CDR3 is TGCAGTGCTGAGATACCCGGGAGCTTGCAAGAGACCCAGTACTTC. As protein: CSAEIPGSLQETQYF.